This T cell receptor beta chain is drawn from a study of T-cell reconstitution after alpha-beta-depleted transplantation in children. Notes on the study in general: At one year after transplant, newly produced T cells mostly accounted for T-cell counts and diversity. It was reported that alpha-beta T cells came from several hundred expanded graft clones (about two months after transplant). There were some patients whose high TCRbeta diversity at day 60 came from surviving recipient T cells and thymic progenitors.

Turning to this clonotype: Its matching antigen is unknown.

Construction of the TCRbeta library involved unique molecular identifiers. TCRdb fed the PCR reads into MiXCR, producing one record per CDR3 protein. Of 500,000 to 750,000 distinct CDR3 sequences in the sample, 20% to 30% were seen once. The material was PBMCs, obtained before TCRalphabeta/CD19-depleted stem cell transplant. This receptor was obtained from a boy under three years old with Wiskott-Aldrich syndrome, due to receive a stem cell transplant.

The CDR3 DNA follows: TGTGCCAGCAGCTCCGGGACTCCAAGACACTACGAGCAGTACTTC. Translated: CASSSGTPRHYEQYF. This chain uses TRBV25-1 with TRBJ2-7, with D possibly being TRBD2 (6 bases). V was trimmed by 6 bases and J by 3 bases, leaving 18 bases between them. This CDR3 comprises 15 residues. CDR1 is MGHDK and CDR2 is SYGVNS in the germline V gene.